This T cell receptor (beta chain) comes out of a study of blood T cell repertoires in COVID-19. The protocol was immunoSEQ multiplex PCR, while the TCRdb copy is restricted to in-frame clones and leaves out a portion. The sample shows around 300,000 clones, nearly 90% of them seen only once. J gave up 6 bases and V 3 bases, and 5 bases lay outside the gene matches. The CDR3 covers 16 residues. Germline V gene sequence: CDR1 SGHDN, CDR2 FVKESK. This clone has just one count. This sequence originates from a middle-aged woman with COVID-19, enrolled during active disease. What was sequenced was peripheral blood. The chain has TRBV14 and TRBJ2-2; 12 bases are shared with TRBD2. The DNA for the CDR3 is TGTGCCAGCAGCCATCGGACTAGCGGGACAGCCGGGGAGCTGTTTTTT. It codes for CASSHRTSGTAGELFF.